The 2 T cell receptor beta chains below were found in one sample sequenced in a study of T cells in localized non-small cell lung cancer. Clones were sequenced by immunoSEQ multiplex PCR, and TCRdb holds only the in-frame ones, with some missing. The sample holds roughly 1,400 clones, 24% seen once. The input for sequencing was normal lung tissue next to the tumor, taken before any cancer treatment. These receptors were collected from a female donor over 55 with stage I lung adenocarcinoma.

The sample holds a few counts of this clone. The chain links TRBV11-3 to TRBJ1-2, with 9 bases matching TRBD1. In germline, CDR1 is SGHNT, CDR2 YENEEA. CDR3 length: 15 amino acids. The V and J ends lost 4 bases and 1 base, in that order; junction bases with no gene match: 4. The CDR3 region has the DNA TGTGCCAGCAGCTCACAGGGGGCGCATAACTATGGCTACACCTTC. It encodes CASSSQGAHNYGYTF. Full variable domain (rest looked up from reference TRBV11-3 and TRBJ1-2): EAGVVQSPRYKIIEKKQPVAFWCNPISGHNTLYWYLQNLGQGPELLIRYENEEAVDDSQLPKDRFSAERLKGVDSTLKIQPAELGDSAVYLCASSSQGAHNYGYTFGSGTRLTVV.

This chain's CDR3 is CASSLGTGADTEAFF. CDR3 DNA sequence: TGTGCCAGCAGCTTGGGTACAGGGGCGGACACTGAAGCTTTCTTT. This chain links TRBV11-3 with TRBJ1-1, with 7 bases identical to TRBD1. CDR1 SGHNT and CDR2 YENEEA come from the germline V gene. This CDR3 region has 15 residues. With V trimmed by 3 bases and J by 3 bases, 7 bases remained unmatched. The variable domain in full, with the rest retrieved from reference TRBV11-3 and TRBJ1-1, is EAGVVQSPRYKIIEKKQPVAFWCNPISGHNTLYWYLQNLGQGPELLIRYENEEAVDDSQLPKDRFSAERLKGVDSTLKIQPAELGDSAVYLCASSLGTGADTEAFFGQGTRLTVV.